The present T cell receptor beta chain was sequenced within a study of shared clonotypes between healthy human individuals. Study-wide results and limits: For sorted subsets, rarefaction showed incomplete sequencing despite large depth.

The method was immunoSEQ multiplex PCR; TCRdb's version includes in-frame clones alone and lacks a portion of them. The top ten clones hold roughly 1.2% of a sample with approximately 1,500,000 clones, roughly 96% of them seen once. The CDR3 is made up of 12 amino acids. V shed 7 bases and J shed 6 bases, with 9 bases lying between them. Per germline, CDR1 SNHLY and CDR2 FYNNEI. On this clone: Antigen: not known.

The study separated CD4+ cells into CD45RA+ naive and CD45RA-negative memory subsets. The sequence was obtained from a man aged 25 to 40 in good health. The genes are TRBV2 and TRBJ1-4, with TRBD1 as a possible D gene (5 bases). Material: naive CD4+ T cells sorted from blood. Specified subset: CD45RA+ positively selected. The CDR3 DNA is TGTGCCAGCATCAGGGCCGATGAAAAACTGTTTTTT. It is translated as CASIRADEKLFF.